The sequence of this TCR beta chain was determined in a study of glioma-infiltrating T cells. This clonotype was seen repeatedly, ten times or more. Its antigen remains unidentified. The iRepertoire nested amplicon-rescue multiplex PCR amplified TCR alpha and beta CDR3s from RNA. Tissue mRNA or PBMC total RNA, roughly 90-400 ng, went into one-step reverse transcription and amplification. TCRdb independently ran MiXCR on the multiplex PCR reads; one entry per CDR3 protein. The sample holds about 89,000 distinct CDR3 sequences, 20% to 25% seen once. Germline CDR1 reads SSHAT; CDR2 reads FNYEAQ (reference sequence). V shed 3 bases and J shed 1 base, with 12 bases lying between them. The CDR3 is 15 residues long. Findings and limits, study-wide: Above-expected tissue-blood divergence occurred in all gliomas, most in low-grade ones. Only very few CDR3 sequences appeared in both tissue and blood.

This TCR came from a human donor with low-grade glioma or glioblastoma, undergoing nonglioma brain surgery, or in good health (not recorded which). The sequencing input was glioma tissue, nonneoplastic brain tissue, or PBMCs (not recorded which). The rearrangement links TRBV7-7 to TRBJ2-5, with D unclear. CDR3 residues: CASSLGLGVQETQYF. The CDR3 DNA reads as TGTGCCAGCAGCTTGGGCCTCGGAGTCCAAGAGACCCAGTACTTC.